Listed here are 30 T cell receptor beta chains from one sample, sequenced in a study of T cells after posttransplantation cyclophosphamide. Treatment was busulfan-fludarabine conditioning, a marrow graft, and cyclophosphamide on days +3 and +4. Libraries were prepared by immunoSEQ multiplex PCR; TCRdb keeps only in-frame clonotypes and omits some of them. The table lists some 10,000 clones, about nine tenths of them singletons. The sequences come from CD4+ T cells sorted from PBMCs, collected after allogeneic stem cell transplant with posttransplant cyclophosphamide. The receptor set was obtained from a male patient aged 25-45 years who received an allogeneic stem cell transplant from a related donor, was CMV-positive, and had acute GVHD only. Some T cells may possibly be graft donor cells.

The J gene is TRBJ1-6, the V gene TRBV15; TRBD1 matches at 9 bases. The CDR3 length is 14 residues. V shed 7 bases and J 8 bases; nucleotides not matched to a gene: 6. The germline CDR1 and CDR2 sequences are LNHNV and YYDKDF (reference sequence). CDR3 coding DNA: TGTGCCACCACTAAGGGACAGGGAGATTCACCCCTCCACTTT. Protein sequence: CATTKGQGDSPLHF.

The J gene is TRBJ1-2, the V gene TRBV6-5, with 7 bases lining up with TRBD1. The V gene's germline CDR1 is MNHEY and CDR2 SVGAGI. CDR3 length equals 14 residues. V gave up 4 bases and J gave up 7 bases; unmatched junction bases: 9. The CDR3 DNA sequence: TGTGCCAGCAGTTTGGAGGGGGCGCTTGGTGGCTACACCTTC. Its translation: CASSLEGALGGYTF.

The V call is TRBV4-1, the J call TRBJ2-5, with 7 bases identical to TRBD2. This CDR3 is 17 amino acids long. CDR1 and CDR2 (germline): MGHRA, YSYEKL. The V segment lost 3 bases and the J segment 7 bases; nucleotides outside the gene matches: 17. CDR3 sequence: CASSQGGWTQRKGTQYF. Here the CDR3 DNA reads TGCGCCAGCAGCCAGGGGGGGTGGACCCAGAGAAAGGGGACCCAGTACTTC.

The chain uses TRBV9 and TRBJ2-3, with TRBD2 identical over 8 bases. The ends lost 4 bases at V and 2 bases at J; junction bases unmatched: 9. Germline V gene sequence: CDR1 SGDLS, CDR2 YYNGEE. This CDR3 contains 16 residues. In DNA form, the CDR3 reads TGTGCCAGCAGCCCTATTCTCGGGGGGGCCACAGATACGCAGTATTTT. Translating gives CASSPILGGATDTQYF.

The V call is TRBV11-2, the J call TRBJ2-1; 7 positions agree with TRBD1. Losses at the gene ends were 2 bases for V and 5 bases for J; bases not matched to a gene: 6. Germline CDR1 SGHAT, CDR2 FQNNGV. This CDR3 spans 15 amino acids. The CDR3 region has the DNA TGTGCCAGCAGCTTATCGGGACAGTGGAACAATGAGCAGTTCTTC. The encoded protein is CASSLSGQWNNEQFF.

The J gene is TRBJ1-2, the V gene TRBV7-2; D is possibly TRBD1 (6 bases). The CDR3 is 12 amino acids. CDR1 is SGHTA and CDR2 is FQGNSA in the germline V gene. V gave up 5 bases and J gave up 7 bases, with 11 bases separating them. The chain's CDR3 is CASSPRDTGYTF. In nucleotides, the CDR3 is TGTGCCAGCAGCCCCAGGGACACTGGCTACACCTTC.

The CDR3 bases are TGTGCCAGCAGTTACTACAGGGGTTCTGGAAACACCATATATTTT. Protein product: CASSYYRGSGNTIYF. The genes are TRBV6-5 and TRBJ1-3; 7 bases align to TRBD1. Trimming cost V 1 base and J 1 base; bases outside gene matches: 1. This CDR3 has 15 amino acids. Germline-derived CDR1 and CDR2 are MNHEY and SVGAGI.

The CDR3 sequence: CASSRPPGNTIYF. CDR3 DNA sequence: TGCGCCAGCAGCCGGCCTCCTGGAAACACCATATATTTT. The chain is built from TRBV4-1 and TRBJ1-3, with no clear D. CDR1 is MGHRA, CDR2 YSYEKL, per germline. This CDR3 is built from 13 residues. V lost 4 bases and J 2 bases, leaving 6 bases between the germline ends.

The rearrangement links TRBV10-3 to TRBJ2-5; 7 bases match TRBD1. Germline CDR1 and CDR2: ENHRY and SYGVKD. The CDR3 consists of 15 residues. V lost 11 bases to trimming and J lost 4 bases; unmatched junction nucleotides: 16. CDR3: CAVGQDEVSGETQYF. The CDR3 coding sequence is TGTGCCGTCGGACAGGACGAAGTTTCGGGAGAGACCCAGTACTTC.

This chain connects TRBV2 to TRBJ2-2; 8 bases agree with TRBD2. CDR1 and CDR2 (germline): SNHLY, FYNNEI. The CDR3 contains 14 residues. With V trimmed by 6 bases and J by 1 base, 1 base remained unmatched. CDR3 sequence (DNA): TGTGCCAGCAGAGCGGGGGAGAACACCGGGGAGCTGTTTTTT. Protein sequence: CASRAGENTGELFF.

V and J are TRBV6-6 and TRBJ2-7; maybe TRBD2 (5 bases). This CDR3 spans 14 amino acids. Germline CDR1 is MNHNY and CDR2 is SVGAGI (reference sequence). V gave up 2 bases and J gave up 5 bases, with 13 bases separating them. CDR3 DNA sequence: TGTGCCAGCAGTTACACGGACTCTTATCACGAGCAGTACTTC. Translating gives CASSYTDSYHEQYF.

This chain's CDR3 is CASNLGQGEAFF. The CDR3 region has the DNA TGTGCCAGCAACCTAGGACAGGGTGAAGCTTTCTTT. The chain is built from TRBV2 and TRBJ1-1, with TRBD1 matching over 8 bases. Trimming removed 7 bases from V and 7 bases from J; junction bases left unmatched: 5. Germline CDR1 and CDR2: SNHLY and FYNNEI. CDR3 length equals 12 residues.

CDR3 amino acids: CSVYTYRGREQYF. DNA for the CDR3: TGCAGCGTCTATACCTACAGGGGGCGTGAGCAGTACTTC. This chain connects TRBV29-1 to TRBJ2-7; 9 positions match TRBD1. The CDR3 extends over 13 amino acids. Germline V gives CDR1 SQVTM, CDR2 ANQGSEA. V shed 6 bases, J shed 7 bases, and the junction held 10 bases outside the gene matches.

This chain uses TRBV5-1 with TRBJ1-4; the match to TRBD1 covers 10 bases. Trimming at V came to 3 bases and at J to 8 bases, leaving 10 bases not matched to a gene. Germline CDR1 and CDR2: SGHRS and YFSETQ. There are 16 residues in the CDR3. CDR3 region: CASSYTSTGGGEKLFF. Here the CDR3 DNA reads TGCGCCAGCAGCTACACTTCGACAGGGGGCGGAGAAAAACTGTTTTTT. Supplemented by reference TRBV5-1 and TRBJ1-4, the full variable domain reads KAGVTQTPRYLIKTRGQQVTLSCSPISGHRSVSWYQQTPGQGLQFLFEYFSETQRNKGNFPGRFSGRQFSNSRSEMNVSTLELGDSALYLCASSYTSTGGGEKLFFGSGTQLSVL.

This clone was detected once. The chain has TRBV28 and TRBJ2-7; 8 bases align to TRBD2. Germline V CDR1 and CDR2: MDHEN, SYDVKM. The CDR3 has 15 amino acids. V was clipped by 2 bases and J by 0 bases; unmatched bases: 3. CDR3 loop: CASSLEAGGSYEQYF. The CDR3 coding sequence is TGTGCCAGCAGTTTAGAGGCGGGGGGCTCCTACGAGCAGTACTTC.

The genes are TRBV4-1 and TRBJ2-2; 15 positions match TRBD2. Trimming took 5 bases from V and 7 from J; bases not matched to a gene: 8. Germline CDR1 reads MGHRA; CDR2 reads YSYEKL. The CDR3 spans 17 residues. The CDR3 region has the DNA TGCGCCAGCAGCAAAGGGACTAGCGGGGGGAAGGTCGGGGAGCTGTTTTTT. It is translated as CASSKGTSGGKVGELFF.

This chain joins TRBV28 and TRBJ1-3; 8 bases match TRBD1. V was pared by 6 bases and J by 4 bases, with 5 bases of the junction left unmatched. This CDR3 is built from 14 residues. Germline V lookup: CDR1 MDHEN, CDR2 SYDVKM. CDR3 nucleotide sequence: TGTGCCAGCAGAAGGACAGGGACAGGAAACACCATATATTTT. Its protein is CASRRTGTGNTIYF.

The genes are TRBV4-2 and TRBJ2-2; D is perhaps TRBD1 (5 bases). Germline loops: CDR1 LGHNA, CDR2 YNFKEQ. The CDR3 loop spans 16 amino acids. V lost 0 bases and J 4 bases, leaving 12 bases between the germline ends. CDR3 bases: TGTGCCAGCAGCCAAGATTACACAGGACGCACCGGGGAGCTGTTTTTT. Residues: CASSQDYTGRTGELFF.

The rearrangement joins TRBV6-4 to TRBJ2-1, with D perhaps TRBD2 (6 bases). Germline CDR1 is MRHNA and CDR2 is SNTAGT. Trimming stripped 5 bases from V and 8 bases from J, with 19 bases between. This CDR3 spans 15 amino acids. The CDR3 spells CASSLERGGGDEQFF. The CDR3 DNA reads as TGTGCCAGCAGTCTCGAACGGGGAGGAGGGGATGAGCAGTTCTTC.

The chain joins TRBV6-4 to TRBJ1-2; 9 nucleotides align to TRBD1. V shed 6 bases and J 2 bases; nucleotides not matched to a gene: 4. The CDR3 has 14 amino acids. The V gene's germline CDR1 is MRHNA and CDR2 SNTAGT. The CDR3 loop is CASRPGQGNYGYTF. The CDR3 bases are TGTGCCAGCAGACCGGGACAGGGAAACTATGGCTACACCTTC.

The chain is built from TRBV7-6 and TRBJ2-2; 8 nucleotides align to TRBD1. Germline values: CDR1 SGHVS, CDR2 FNYEAQ. The CDR3 is made up of 14 amino acids. J was trimmed by 8 bases and V by 5 bases; bases with no gene match: 7. This CDR3 is CASSAGQGKGELFF. As DNA, the CDR3 is TGTGCCAGCAGCGCCGGACAGGGTAAAGGGGAGCTGTTTTTT.

V is TRBV7-2 and J is TRBJ2-2; 8 positions match TRBD1. The trim removed 3 bases at V and 6 bases at J, leaving 12 bases unmatched. This CDR3 comprises 17 residues. CDR1 SGHTA and CDR2 FQGNSA come from the germline V gene. The CDR3 is CASSFSFGQGLSGELFF. The CDR3 region has the DNA TGTGCCAGCAGCTTTTCCTTTGGACAGGGCCTCTCCGGGGAGCTGTTTTTT.

The chain is built from TRBV18 and TRBJ2-2; maybe TRBD1 (5 bases). Germline V gives CDR1 KGHSH, CDR2 LQKENI. The CDR3 length is 14 residues. The V end lost 3 bases, the J end lost 4 bases, and 9 bases lay between the germline ends. In DNA, the CDR3 is TGTGCCAGCTCACCCACACAGGTCACCGGGGAGCTGTTTTTT. It specifies CASSPTQVTGELFF.

V usage is TRBV19 and J usage is TRBJ1-6, with 9 bases lining up with TRBD1. There are 17 residues in the CDR3. Trimming at V came to 5 bases and at J to 7 bases, leaving 12 bases not matched to a gene. Germline loops: CDR1 LNHDA, CDR2 SQIVND (reference sequence). The CDR3 protein is CASSFSGTGLGNSPLHF. CDR3 in DNA: TGTGCCAGTAGTTTCTCCGGGACAGGGCTGGGCAATTCACCCCTCCACTTT.

This clone was counted once. CDR3 residues: CASSSSGGRNEQFF. Written as DNA, the CDR3 is TGCGCCAGCAGCTCAAGCGGGGGGAGGAATGAGCAGTTCTTC. The rearrangement uses TRBV5-1 and TRBJ2-1; 9 positions match TRBD2. The V gene end was trimmed by 3 bases and the J gene end by 7 bases; junction bases not matched to a gene: 5. In germline, CDR1 is SGHRS, CDR2 YFSETQ. The CDR3 runs 14 residues.

CDR3 DNA: TGTGCCAGTAGTAGAGACAGGGGTTGGGCTAACTATGGCTACACCTTC. Its protein is CASSRDRGWANYGYTF. This chain connects TRBV19 to TRBJ1-2; 8 bases match TRBD1. This CDR3 region has 16 residues. With V trimmed by 4 bases and J by 0 bases, 7 bases remained unmatched. Germline CDR1 LNHDA, CDR2 SQIVND (reference sequence).

V and J are TRBV2 and TRBJ2-7; D call uncertain. There are 14 residues in the CDR3. Trimming pared 2 bases from V and 3 bases from J, leaving 11 bases between. Looked up from germline, CDR1 is SNHLY and CDR2 is FYNNEI. CDR3: CASSEQNRHYEQYF. The CDR3 bases are TGTGCCAGCAGTGAACAGAACAGACACTACGAGCAGTACTTC.

V gene TRBV5-1 combines with J gene TRBJ2-5, with 8 positions matching TRBD2. The CDR3 length is 13 residues. The germline V gene has CDR1 SGHRS and CDR2 YFSETQ. After removal of 3 bases from V and 5 bases from J, the junction contained 3 bases not matched to a gene. For the CDR3, the DNA is TGCGCCAGCAGCTCAAGCGGGGGTGAGACCCAGTACTTC. Translation: CASSSSGGETQYF.

This sequence joins TRBV27 and TRBJ1-2; D possibly corresponds to TRBD1 (5 bases). From germline, CDR1 is MNHEY and CDR2 SMNVEV (reference sequence). CDR3 size: 13 residues. V shed 3 bases and J shed 8 bases, with 13 bases lying between them. CDR3 sequence (DNA): TGTGCCAGCAGTTTCAGGGTTAGCATGGGCTACACCTTC. Amino acid sequence: CASSFRVSMGYTF.

This clone was observed a handful of times. The chain joins TRBV7-2 to TRBJ2-2; no clear D. The germline gives CDR1 SGHTA, CDR2 FQGNSA. Deletions cut 1 base from V and 1 base from J, with 10 bases between. This CDR3 has 16 amino acids. This chain's CDR3 is CASSLELARNTGELFF. In DNA, the CDR3 is TGTGCCAGCAGCTTAGAATTGGCCCGGAACACCGGGGAGCTGTTTTTT.